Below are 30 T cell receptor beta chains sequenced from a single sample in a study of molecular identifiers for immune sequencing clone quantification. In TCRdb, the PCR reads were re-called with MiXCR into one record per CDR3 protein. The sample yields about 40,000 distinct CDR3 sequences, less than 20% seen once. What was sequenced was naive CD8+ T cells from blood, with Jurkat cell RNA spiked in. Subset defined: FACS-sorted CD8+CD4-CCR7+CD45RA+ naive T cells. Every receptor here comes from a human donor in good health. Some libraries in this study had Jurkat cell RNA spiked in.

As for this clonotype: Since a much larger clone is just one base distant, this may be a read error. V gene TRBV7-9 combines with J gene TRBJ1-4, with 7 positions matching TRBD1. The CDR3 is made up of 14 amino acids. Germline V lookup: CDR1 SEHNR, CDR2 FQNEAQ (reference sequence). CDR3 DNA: TGTGCCAGCAGCCGGACAGGTCTTAATGAAAAACCGTTTTTT. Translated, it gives CASSRTGLNEKPFF.

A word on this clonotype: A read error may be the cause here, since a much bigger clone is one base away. Here the CDR3 DNA reads TGTGCCAGCAGCTCCCCGGTAGTGGTGGTGGGAGGGCGCTCCTACAATGAGCAGTTCTTC. Its translation: CASSSPVVVVGGRSYNEQFF. The rearrangement joins TRBV7-9 to TRBJ2-1, with 7 bases lining up with TRBD2. The ends lost 4 bases at V and 0 bases at J; junction bases unmatched: 18. The germline V gene has CDR1 SEHNR and CDR2 FQNEAQ (reference sequence). This CDR3 spans 20 amino acids.

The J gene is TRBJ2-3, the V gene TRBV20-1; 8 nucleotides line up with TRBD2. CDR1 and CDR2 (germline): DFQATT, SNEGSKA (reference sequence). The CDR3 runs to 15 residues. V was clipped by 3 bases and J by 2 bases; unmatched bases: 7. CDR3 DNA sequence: TGCAGTGCTAGTGGCCGCGGGGGGATCACAGATACGCAGTATTTT. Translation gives CSASGRGGITDTQYF.

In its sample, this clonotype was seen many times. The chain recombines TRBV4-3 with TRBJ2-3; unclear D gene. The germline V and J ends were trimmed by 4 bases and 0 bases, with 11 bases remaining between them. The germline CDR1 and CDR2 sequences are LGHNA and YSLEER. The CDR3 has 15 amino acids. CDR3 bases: TGCGCCAGCAGCCCTTGGGTTCGGAGCACAGATACGCAGTATTTT. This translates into CASSPWVRSTDTQYF.

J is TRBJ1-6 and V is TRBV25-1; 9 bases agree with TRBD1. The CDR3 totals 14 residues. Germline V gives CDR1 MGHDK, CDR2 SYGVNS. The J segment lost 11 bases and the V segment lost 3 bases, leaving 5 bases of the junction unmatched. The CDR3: CASSDGQGNPPLHF. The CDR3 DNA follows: TGTGCCAGCAGTGACGGACAGGGGAATCCACCCCTCCACTTT.

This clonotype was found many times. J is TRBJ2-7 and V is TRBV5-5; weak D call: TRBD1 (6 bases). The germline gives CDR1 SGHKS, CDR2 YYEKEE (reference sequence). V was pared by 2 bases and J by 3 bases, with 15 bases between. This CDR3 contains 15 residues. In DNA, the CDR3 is TGTGCCAGCAGCTTCTTTACTGGGGGCGGCTACGAGCAGTACTTC. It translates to CASSFFTGGGYEQYF. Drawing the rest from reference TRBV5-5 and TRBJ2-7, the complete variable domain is DAGVTQSPTHLIKTRGQQVTLRCSPISGHKSVSWYQQVLGQGPQFIFQYYEKEERGRGNFPDRFSARQFPNYSSELNVNALLLGDSALYLCASSFFTGGGYEQYFGPGTRLTVT.

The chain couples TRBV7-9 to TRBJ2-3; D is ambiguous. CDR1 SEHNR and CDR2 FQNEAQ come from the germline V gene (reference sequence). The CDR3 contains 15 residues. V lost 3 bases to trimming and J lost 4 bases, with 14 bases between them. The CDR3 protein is CASSLPLVGPDTQYF. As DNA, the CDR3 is TGTGCCAGCAGCTTGCCCCTTGTGGGCCCAGATACGCAGTATTTT.

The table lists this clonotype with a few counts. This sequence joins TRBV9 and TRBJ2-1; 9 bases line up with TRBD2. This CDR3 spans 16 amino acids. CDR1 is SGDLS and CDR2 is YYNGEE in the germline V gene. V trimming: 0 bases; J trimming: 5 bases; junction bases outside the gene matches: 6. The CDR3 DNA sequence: TGTGCCAGCAGCGTAGAAATAGCGGGGGCAAACAATGAGCAGTTCTTC. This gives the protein CASSVEIAGANNEQFF.

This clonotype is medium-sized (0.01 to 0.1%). The CDR3 here is CASTDNRESSGANVLTF. The CDR3 DNA follows: TGTGCCAGCACCGATAACAGGGAAAGCTCTGGGGCCAACGTCCTGACTTTC. The chain links TRBV7-9 to TRBJ2-6, with D possibly being TRBD1 (6 bases). The V and J ends lost 7 bases and 0 bases respectively, with 16 bases between them. This CDR3 comprises 17 residues. CDR1 is SEHNR and CDR2 is FQNEAQ in the germline V gene (reference sequence).

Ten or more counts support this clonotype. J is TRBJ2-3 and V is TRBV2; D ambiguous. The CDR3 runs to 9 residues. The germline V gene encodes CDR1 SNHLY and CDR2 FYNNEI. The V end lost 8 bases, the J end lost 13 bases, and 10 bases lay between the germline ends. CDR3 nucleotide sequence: TGTGCCAGCGGCTTCTTCGAGTATTTT. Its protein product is CASGFFEYF.

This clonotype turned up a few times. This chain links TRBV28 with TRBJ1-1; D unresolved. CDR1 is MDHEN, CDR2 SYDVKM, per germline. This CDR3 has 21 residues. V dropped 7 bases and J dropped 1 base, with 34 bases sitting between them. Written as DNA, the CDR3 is TGTGCCAGCAAAGTTTCCAGGATGAGCGCGAGGTTCATGAGGGAGAACACTGAAGCTTTCTTT. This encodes CASKVSRMSARFMRENTEAFF.

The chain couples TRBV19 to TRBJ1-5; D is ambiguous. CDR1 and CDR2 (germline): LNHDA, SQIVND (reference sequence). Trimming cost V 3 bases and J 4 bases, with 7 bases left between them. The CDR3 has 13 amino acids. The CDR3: CASSITENQPQHF. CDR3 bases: TGTGCCAGTAGTATCACAGAAAATCAGCCCCAGCATTTT.

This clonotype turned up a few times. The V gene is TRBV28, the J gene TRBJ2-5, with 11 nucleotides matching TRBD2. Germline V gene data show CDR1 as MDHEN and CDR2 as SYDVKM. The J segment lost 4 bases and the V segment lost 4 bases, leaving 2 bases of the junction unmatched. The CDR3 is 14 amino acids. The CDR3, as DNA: TGTGCCAGCAGTTCAGGACTAGCGGGAGAGACCCAGTACTTC. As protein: CASSSGLAGETQYF. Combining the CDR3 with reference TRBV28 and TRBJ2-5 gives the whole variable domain DVKVTQSSRYLVKRTGEKVFLECVQDMDHENMFWYRQDPGLGLRLIYFSYDVKMKEKGDIPEGYSVSREKKERFSLILESASTNQTSMYLCASSSGLAGETQYFGPGTRLLVL.

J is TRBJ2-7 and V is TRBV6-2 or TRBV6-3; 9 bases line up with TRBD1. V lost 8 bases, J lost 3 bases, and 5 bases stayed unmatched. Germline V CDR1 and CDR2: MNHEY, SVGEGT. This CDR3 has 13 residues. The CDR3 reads CASGNRGHYEQYF. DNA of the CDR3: TGTGCCAGCGGTAACAGGGGGCACTACGAGCAGTACTTC.

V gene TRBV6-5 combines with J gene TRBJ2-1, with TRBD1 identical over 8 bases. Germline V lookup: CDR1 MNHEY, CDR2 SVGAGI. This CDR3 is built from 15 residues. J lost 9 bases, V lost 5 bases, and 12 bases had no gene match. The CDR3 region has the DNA TGTGCCAGCAGTATCTACCCAAGGACAGGGCTTGAGCAGTTCTTC. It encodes CASSIYPRTGLEQFF.

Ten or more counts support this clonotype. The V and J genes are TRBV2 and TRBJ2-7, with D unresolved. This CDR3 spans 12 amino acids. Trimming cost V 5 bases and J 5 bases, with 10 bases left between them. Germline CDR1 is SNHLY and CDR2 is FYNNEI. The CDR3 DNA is TGTGCCAGCAGTCGCTGGCCGGACGAGCAGTACTTC. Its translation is CASSRWPDEQYF.

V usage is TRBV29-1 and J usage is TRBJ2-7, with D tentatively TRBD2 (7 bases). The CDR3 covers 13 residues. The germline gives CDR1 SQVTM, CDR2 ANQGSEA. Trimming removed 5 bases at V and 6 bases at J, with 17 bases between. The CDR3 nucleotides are TGCAGCGTTCCCATCAGGGGAGGGTTCGAGCAGTACTTC. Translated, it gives CSVPIRGGFEQYF.

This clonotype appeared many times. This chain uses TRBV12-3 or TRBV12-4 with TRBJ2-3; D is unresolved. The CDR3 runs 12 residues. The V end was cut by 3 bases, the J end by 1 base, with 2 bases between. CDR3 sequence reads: CASSLGTDTQYF. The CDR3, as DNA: TGTGCCAGCAGTTTGGGCACAGATACGCAGTATTTT.

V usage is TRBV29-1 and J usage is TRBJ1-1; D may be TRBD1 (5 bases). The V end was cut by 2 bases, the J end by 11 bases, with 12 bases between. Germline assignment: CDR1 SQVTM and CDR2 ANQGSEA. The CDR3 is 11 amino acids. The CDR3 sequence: CSVERLGDAFF. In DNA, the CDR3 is TGCAGCGTTGAAAGGTTGGGGGACGCTTTCTTT.

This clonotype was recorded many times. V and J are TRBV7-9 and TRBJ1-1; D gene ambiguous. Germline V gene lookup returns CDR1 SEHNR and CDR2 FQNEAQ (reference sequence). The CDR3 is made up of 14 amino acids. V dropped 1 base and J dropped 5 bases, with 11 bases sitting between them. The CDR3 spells CASSLGGIGTEAFF. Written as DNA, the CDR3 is TGTGCCAGCAGCTTAGGGGGTATTGGGACTGAAGCTTTCTTT.

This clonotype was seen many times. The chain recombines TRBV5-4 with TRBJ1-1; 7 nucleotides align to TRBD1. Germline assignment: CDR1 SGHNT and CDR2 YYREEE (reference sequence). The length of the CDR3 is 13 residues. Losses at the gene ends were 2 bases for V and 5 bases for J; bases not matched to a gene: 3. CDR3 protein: CASSFTGDTEAFF. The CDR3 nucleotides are TGTGCCAGCAGCTTTACAGGGGATACTGAAGCTTTCTTT.

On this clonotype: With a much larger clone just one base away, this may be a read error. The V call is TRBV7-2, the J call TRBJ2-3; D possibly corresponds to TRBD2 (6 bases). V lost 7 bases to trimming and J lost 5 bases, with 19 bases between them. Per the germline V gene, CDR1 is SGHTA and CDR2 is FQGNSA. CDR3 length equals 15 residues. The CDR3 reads CASNLTMGGGDTQYF. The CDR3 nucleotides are TGTGCCAGCAACCTTACAATGGGGGGAGGAGATACGCAGTATTTT.

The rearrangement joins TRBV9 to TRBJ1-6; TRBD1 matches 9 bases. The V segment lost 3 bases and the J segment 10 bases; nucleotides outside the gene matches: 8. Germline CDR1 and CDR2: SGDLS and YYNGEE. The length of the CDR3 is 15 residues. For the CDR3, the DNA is TGTGCCAGCAGCGCCTCCGGGACAGGGAACTCACCCCTCCACTTT. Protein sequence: CASSASGTGNSPLHF. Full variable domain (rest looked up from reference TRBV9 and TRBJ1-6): DSGVTQTPKHLITATGQRVTLRCSPRSGDLSVYWYQQSLDQGLQFLIQYYNGEERAKGNILERFSAQQFPDLHSELNLSSLELGDSALYFCASSASGTGNSPLHFGNGTRLTVT.

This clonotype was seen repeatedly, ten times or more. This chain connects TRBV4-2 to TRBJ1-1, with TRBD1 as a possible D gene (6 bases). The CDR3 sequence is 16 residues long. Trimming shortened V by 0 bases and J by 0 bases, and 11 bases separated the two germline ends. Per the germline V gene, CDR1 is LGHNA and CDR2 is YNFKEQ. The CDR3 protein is CASSQEGHTMNTEAFF. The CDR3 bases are TGTGCCAGCAGCCAAGAGGGACATACTATGAACACTGAAGCTTTCTTT.

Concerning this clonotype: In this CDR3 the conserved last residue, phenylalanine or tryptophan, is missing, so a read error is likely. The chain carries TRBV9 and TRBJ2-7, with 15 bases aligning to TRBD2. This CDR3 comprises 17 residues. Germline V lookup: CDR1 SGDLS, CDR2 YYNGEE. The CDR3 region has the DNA TGTGCCAGCAGCCCCCGAGGACTAGCGGGAGGGATCTACGAACAGTACTAC. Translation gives CASSPRGLAGGIYEQYY.

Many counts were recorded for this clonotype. The CDR3 region is CASSGGYNSPLHF. DNA for the CDR3: TGCGCCAGCTCGGGGGGGTATAATTCACCCCTCCACTTT. This rearrangement joins TRBV4-1 to TRBJ1-6, with D possibly TRBD1 on 5 matching bases. Trimming took 8 bases from V and 4 from J, leaving 9 bases between them. Germline-derived CDR1 and CDR2 are MGHRA and YSYEKL. The CDR3 contains 13 residues.

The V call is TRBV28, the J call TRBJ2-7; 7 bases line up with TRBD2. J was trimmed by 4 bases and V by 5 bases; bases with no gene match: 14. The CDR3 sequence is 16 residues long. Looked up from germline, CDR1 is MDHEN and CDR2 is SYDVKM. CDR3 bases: TGTGCCAGCAGTCGAGGCGAGACCGGGACTAATTACGAGCAGTACTTC. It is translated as CASSRGETGTNYEQYF.

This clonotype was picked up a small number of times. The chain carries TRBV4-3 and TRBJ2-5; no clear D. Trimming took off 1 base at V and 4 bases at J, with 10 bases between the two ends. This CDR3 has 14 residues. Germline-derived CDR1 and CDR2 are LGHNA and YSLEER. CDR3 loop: CASSQGLVGETQYF. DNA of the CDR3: TGCGCCAGCAGCCAAGGGTTAGTGGGAGAGACCCAGTACTTC.

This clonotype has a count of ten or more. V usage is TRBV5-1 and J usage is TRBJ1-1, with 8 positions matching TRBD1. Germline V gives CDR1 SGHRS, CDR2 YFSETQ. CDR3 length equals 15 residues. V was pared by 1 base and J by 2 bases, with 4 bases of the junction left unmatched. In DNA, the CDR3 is TGCGCCAGCAGCTTGACAGGGGGAGGAAACACTGAAGCTTTCTTT. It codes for CASSLTGGGNTEAFF.

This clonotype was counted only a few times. The CDR3 protein is CASSLLPYEQYF. In DNA form, the CDR3 reads TGTGCCAGCAGTTTATTGCCCTACGAGCAGTACTTC. The chain has TRBV28 and TRBJ2-7; the D is unclear. The V and J ends lost 1 base and 2 bases respectively, with 3 bases between them. The CDR3 loop spans 12 amino acids. Per germline, CDR1 MDHEN and CDR2 SYDVKM. The full variable domain, rest sourced from reference TRBV28 and TRBJ2-7, is DVKVTQSSRYLVKRTGEKVFLECVQDMDHENMFWYRQDPGLGLRLIYFSYDVKMKEKGDIPEGYSVSREKKERFSLILESASTNQTSMYLCASSLLPYEQYFGPGTRLTVT.